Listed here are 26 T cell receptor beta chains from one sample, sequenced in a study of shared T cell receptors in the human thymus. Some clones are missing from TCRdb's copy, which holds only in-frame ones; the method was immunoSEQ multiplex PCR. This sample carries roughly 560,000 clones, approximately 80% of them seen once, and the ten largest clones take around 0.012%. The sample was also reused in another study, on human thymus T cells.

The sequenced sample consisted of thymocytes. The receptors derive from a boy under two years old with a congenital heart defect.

The DNA of the CDR3 is TGTGCCAGAAGGGGGAGAGGGAGCGCGGGGCGGTGGGCGACCAAAAACATTCAGTACTTC. It specifies CARRGRGSAGRWATKNIQYF. The chain is built from TRBV5-3 and TRBJ2-4, with D perhaps TRBD2 (6 bases). TRBV5-3 is assigned to the ORF class and has an uncertain function. This CDR3 comprises 20 residues. Trimming pared 5 bases from V and 2 bases from J, leaving 29 bases between.

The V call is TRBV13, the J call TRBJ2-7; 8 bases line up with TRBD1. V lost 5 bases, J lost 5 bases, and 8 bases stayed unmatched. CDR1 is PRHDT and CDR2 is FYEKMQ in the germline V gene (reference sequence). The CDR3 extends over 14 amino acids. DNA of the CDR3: TGTGCCAGCAGCCTGGGGACAGGACTAAACGAGCAGTACTTC. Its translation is CASSLGTGLNEQYF.

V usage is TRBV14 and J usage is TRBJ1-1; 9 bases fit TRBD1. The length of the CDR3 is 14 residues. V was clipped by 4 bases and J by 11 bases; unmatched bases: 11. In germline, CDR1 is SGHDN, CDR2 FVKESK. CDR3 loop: CASSPQTGTGLAFF. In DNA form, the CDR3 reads TGTGCCAGCAGCCCACAGACCGGGACAGGGCTTGCTTTCTTT.

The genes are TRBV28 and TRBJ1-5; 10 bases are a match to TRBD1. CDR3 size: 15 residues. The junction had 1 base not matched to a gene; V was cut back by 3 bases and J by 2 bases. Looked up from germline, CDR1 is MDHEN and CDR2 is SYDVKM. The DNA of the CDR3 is TGTGCCAGCAGTTTTGGGACAGGGGGCAATCAGCCCCAGCATTTT. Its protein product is CASSFGTGGNQPQHF.

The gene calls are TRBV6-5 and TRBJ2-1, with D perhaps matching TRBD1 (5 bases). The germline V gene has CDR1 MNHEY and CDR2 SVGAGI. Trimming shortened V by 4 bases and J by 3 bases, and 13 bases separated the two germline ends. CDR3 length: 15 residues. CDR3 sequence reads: CASSLTAFIYNEQFF. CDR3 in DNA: TGTGCCAGCAGTTTGACAGCCTTTATCTACAATGAGCAGTTCTTC.

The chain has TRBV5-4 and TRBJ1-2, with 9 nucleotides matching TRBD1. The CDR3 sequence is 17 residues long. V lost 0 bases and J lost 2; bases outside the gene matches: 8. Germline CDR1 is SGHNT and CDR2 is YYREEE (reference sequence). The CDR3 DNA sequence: TGTGCCAGCAGCTTGGTCCGGGACAGGGCCCCAAACTATGGCTACACCTTC. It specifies CASSLVRDRAPNYGYTF.

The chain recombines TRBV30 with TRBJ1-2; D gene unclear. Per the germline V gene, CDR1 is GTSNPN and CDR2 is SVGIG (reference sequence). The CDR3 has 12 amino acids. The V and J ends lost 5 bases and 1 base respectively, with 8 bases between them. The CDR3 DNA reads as TGTGCCTGGGAACAGATTAACTATGGCTACACCTTC. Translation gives CAWEQINYGYTF.

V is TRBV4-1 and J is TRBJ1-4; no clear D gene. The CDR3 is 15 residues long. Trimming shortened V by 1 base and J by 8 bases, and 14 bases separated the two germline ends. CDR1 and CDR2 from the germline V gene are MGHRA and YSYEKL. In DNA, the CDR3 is TGCGCCAGCAGCCAAGTTGGCCCAACCGGGGAAAAACTGTTTTTT. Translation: CASSQVGPTGEKLFF.

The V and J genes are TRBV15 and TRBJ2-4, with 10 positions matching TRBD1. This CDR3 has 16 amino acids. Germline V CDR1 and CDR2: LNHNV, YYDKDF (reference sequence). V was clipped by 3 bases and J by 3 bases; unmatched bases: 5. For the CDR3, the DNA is TGTGCCACCAGCAGGGACAGGGGGGTTCACAAAAACATTCAGTACTTC. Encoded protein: CATSRDRGVHKNIQYF.

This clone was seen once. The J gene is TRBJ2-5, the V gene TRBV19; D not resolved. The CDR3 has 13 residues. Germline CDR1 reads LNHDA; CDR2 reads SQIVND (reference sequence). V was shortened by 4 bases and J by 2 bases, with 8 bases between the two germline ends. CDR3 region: CASSKTQQETQYF. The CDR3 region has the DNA TGTGCCAGTAGTAAGACTCAGCAAGAGACCCAGTACTTC. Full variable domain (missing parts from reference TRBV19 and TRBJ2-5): DGGITQSPKYLFRKEGQNVTLSCEQNLNHDAMYWYRQDPGQGLRLIYYSQIVNDFQKGDIAEGYSVSREKKESFPLTVTSAQKNPTAFYLCASSKTQQETQYFGPGTRLLVL.

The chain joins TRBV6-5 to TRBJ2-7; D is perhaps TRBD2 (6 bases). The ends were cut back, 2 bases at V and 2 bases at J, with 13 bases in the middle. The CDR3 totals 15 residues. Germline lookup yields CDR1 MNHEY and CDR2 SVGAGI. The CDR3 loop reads CASSYDGGVAYEQYF. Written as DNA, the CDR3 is TGTGCCAGCAGTTACGATGGAGGGGTGGCCTACGAGCAGTACTTC.

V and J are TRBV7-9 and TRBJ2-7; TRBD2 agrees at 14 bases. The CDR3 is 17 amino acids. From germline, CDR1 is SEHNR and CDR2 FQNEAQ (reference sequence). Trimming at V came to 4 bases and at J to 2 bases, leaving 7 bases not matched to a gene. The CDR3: CASSSTGTSGSAYEQYF. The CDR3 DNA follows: TGTGCCAGCAGCTCCACCGGGACTAGCGGGAGCGCCTACGAGCAGTACTTC.

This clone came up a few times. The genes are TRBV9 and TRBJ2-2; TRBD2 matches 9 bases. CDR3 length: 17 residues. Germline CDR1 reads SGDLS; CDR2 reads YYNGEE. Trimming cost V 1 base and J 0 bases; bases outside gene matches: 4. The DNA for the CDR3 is TGTGCCAGCAGCGTACGCGGGAGGGCCTCGAACACCGGGGAGCTGTTTTTT. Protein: CASSVRGRASNTGELFF.

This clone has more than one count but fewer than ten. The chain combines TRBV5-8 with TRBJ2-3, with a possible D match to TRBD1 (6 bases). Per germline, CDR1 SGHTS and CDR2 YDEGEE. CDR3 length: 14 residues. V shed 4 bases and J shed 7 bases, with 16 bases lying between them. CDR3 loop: CASSADLQGHTQYF. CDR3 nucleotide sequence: TGTGCCAGCAGCGCGGACCTACAGGGACATACGCAGTATTTT.

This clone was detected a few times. Written as DNA, the CDR3 is TGTGCCAGCAGGGGGGGACTAGCGCTAACCGGGGAGCTGTTTTTT. It encodes CASRGGLALTGELFF. The chain uses TRBV4-2 and TRBJ2-2; 10 bases align to TRBD2. CDR1 is LGHNA, CDR2 YNFKEQ, per germline. Trimming took 6 bases from V and 5 from J; bases not matched to a gene: 6. CDR3 length: 15 residues.

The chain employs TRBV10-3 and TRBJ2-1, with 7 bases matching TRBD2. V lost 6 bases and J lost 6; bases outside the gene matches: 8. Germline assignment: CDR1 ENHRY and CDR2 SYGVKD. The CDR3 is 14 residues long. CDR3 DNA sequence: TGTGCCATCAGGTCGACTAGCCAGGGCAATGAGCAGTTCTTC. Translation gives CAIRSTSQGNEQFF.

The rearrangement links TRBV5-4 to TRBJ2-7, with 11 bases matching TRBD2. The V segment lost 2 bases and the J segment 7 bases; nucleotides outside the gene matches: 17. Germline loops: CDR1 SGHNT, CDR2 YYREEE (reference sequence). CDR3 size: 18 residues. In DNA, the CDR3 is TGTGCCAGCAGCTTACCCGGGACTAGCGGCCTCCCTGCTGGGGAGCAGTACTTC. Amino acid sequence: CASSLPGTSGLPAGEQYF.

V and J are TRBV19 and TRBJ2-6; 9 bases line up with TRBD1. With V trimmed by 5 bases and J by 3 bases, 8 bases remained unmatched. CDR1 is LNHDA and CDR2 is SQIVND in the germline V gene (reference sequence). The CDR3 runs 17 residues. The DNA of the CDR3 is TGTGCCAGTAGTTCCCGGGACAGGGTGGATGGGGCCAACGTCCTGACTTTC. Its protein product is CASSSRDRVDGANVLTF.

This chain's CDR3 is CATDGGDYEQYF. CDR3 coding DNA: TGTGCCACCGATGGGGGGGACTACGAGCAGTACTTC. The chain uses TRBV6-1 and TRBJ2-7; TRBD2 matches 7 bases. From germline, CDR1 is MNHNS and CDR2 SASEGT. V trimming: 10 bases; J trimming: 3 bases; junction bases outside the gene matches: 6. The CDR3 has 12 residues.

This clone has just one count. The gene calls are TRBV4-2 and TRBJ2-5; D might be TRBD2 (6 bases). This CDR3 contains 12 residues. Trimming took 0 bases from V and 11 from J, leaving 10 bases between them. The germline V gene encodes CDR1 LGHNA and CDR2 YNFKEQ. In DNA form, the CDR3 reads TGTGCCAGCAGCCAAGAGGGCGGGGAGCAGTACTTC. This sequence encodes CASSQEGGEQYF.

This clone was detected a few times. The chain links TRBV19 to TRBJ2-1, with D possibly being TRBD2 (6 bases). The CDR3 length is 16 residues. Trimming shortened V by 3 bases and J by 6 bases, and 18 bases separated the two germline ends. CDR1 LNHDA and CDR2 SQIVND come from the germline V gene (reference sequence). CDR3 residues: CASSIDRTRRGNEQFF. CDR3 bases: TGTGCCAGTAGTATCGACCGGACCCGGAGGGGCAATGAGCAGTTCTTC.

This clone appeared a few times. The CDR3 protein is CASSPLGRDRDFISSYNEQFF. CDR3 nucleotides: TGTGCCAGCTCCCCGCTAGGGCGGGACAGGGACTTTATAAGCTCCTACAATGAGCAGTTCTTC. The rearrangement joins TRBV18 to TRBJ2-1; 9 bases map to TRBD1. CDR3 length equals 21 residues. CDR1 KGHSH and CDR2 LQKENI come from the germline V gene. The junction had 21 bases not matched to a gene; V was cut back by 6 bases and J by 0 bases.

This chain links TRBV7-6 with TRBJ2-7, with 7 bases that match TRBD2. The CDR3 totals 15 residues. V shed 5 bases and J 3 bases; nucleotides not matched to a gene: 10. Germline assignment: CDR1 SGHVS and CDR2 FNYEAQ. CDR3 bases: TGTGCCAGCAGCCCCCCGGTCACTAGCGACTACGAGCAGTACTTC. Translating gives CASSPPVTSDYEQYF.

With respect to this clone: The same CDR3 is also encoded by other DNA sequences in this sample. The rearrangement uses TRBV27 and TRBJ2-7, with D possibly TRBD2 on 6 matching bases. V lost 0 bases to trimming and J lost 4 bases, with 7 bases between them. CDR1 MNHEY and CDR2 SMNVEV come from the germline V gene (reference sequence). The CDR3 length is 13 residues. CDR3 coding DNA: TGTGCCAGCAGTTTATCAGGAGGGTACGAGCAGTACTTC. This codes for CASSLSGGYEQYF.

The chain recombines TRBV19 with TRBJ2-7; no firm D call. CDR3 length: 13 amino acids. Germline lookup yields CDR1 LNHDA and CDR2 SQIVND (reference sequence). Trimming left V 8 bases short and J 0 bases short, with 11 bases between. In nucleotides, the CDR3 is TGTGCCAGTCAGGAACTTGGCTCCTACGAGCAGTACTTC. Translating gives CASQELGSYEQYF. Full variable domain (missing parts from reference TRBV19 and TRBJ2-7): DGGITQSPKYLFRKEGQNVTLSCEQNLNHDAMYWYRQDPGQGLRLIYYSQIVNDFQKGDIAEGYSVSREKKESFPLTVTSAQKNPTAFYLCASQELGSYEQYFGPGTRLTVT.

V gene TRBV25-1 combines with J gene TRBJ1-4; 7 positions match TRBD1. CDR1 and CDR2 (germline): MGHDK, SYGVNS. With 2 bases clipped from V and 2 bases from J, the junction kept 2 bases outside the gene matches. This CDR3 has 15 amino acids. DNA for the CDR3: TGTGCCAGCAGTGAACAAGGGGGCACTAATGAAAAACTGTTTTTT. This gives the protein CASSEQGGTNEKLFF.